The source of this TCR beta chain is a study of vaccination and CD4 T cells after COVID-19. Study-level information: Those taking part got two shots of either the BNT162b2 or the mRNA-1273 vaccine. Overlapping spike peptides from SARS-CoV-2, HCoV-NL63, HCoV-OC43 and HCoV-229E served to stimulate the cells.

Treatment meaning: roughly nine-day PBMC culture with coronavirus spike peptide pools or control peptides (ViraFEST assay). Negative selection yielded CD4+ T cells from day-10 cultures. This clonotype was found a few times. Its antigen is currently unknown. Germline CDR1 is MNHEY and CDR2 is SMNVEV (reference sequence). The CDR3 contains 13 residues. V was cut by 0 bases and J by 7 bases, with 9 bases left in between. Sequence data for DNA of cultured CD4+ T cells were generated by the Oncomine TCR Beta short-read assay. TCRdb passed the PCR reads through MiXCR, listing each CDR3 protein once. The sample shows around 19,000 distinct CDR3 sequences, roughly three fifths of them seen only once.

This rearrangement joins TRBV27 to TRBJ1-1, with D perhaps TRBD1 (5 bases). The sample here was CD4+ T cells from blood, cultured in vitro, taken after SARS-CoV-2 vaccination. This TCR came from a human donor who had recovered from COVID-19. CDR3 DNA: TGTGCCAGCAGTTTATCGGGGCGGCTTGAAGCTTTCTTT. Its translation: CASSLSGRLEAFF.